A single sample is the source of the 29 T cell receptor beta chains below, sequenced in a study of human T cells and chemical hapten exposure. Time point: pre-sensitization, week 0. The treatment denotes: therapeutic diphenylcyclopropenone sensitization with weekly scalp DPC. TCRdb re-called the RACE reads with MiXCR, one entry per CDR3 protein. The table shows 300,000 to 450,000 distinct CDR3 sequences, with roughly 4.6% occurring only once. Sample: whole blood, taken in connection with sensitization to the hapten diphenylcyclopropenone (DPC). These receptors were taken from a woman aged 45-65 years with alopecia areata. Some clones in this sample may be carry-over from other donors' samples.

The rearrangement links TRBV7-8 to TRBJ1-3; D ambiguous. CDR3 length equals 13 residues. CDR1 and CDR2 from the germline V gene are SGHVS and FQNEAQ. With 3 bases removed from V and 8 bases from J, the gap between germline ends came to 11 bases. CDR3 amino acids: CASSFPTVDTIYF. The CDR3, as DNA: TGTGCCAGCAGCTTCCCGACGGTAGACACCATATATTTT. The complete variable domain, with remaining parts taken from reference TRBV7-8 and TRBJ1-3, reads GAGVSQSPRYKVAKRGQDVALRCDPISGHVSLFWYQQALGQGPEFLTYFQNEAQLDKSGLPSDRFFAERPEGSVSTLKIQRTQQEDSAVYLCASSFPTVDTIYFGEGSWLTVV.

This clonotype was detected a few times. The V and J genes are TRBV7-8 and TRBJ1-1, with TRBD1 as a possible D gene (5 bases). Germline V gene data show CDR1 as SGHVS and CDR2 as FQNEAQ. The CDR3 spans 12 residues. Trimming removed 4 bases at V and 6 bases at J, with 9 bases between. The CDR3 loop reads CASSWGGAEAFF. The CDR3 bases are TGTGCCAGCAGCTGGGGAGGGGCTGAAGCTTTCTTT.

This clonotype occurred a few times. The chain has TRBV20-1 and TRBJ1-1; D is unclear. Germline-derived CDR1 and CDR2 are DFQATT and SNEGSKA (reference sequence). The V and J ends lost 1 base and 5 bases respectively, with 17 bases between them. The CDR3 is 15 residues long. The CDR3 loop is CSARVVRVGGTEAFF. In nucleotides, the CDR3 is TGCAGTGCTAGAGTCGTCCGGGTAGGCGGTACTGAAGCTTTCTTT.

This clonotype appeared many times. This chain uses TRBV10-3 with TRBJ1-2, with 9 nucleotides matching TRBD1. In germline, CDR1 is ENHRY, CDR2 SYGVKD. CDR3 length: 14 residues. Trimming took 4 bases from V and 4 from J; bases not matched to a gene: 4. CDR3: CAISVNRGPYGYTF. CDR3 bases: TGTGCCATCAGTGTTAACAGGGGGCCCTATGGCTACACCTTC.

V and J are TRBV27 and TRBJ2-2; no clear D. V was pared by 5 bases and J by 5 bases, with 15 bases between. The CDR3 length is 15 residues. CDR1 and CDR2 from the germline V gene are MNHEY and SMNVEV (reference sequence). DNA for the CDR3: TGTGCCAGCAGTAGCCAGGTTGTGTCGACCGGGGAGCTGTTTTTT. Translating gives CASSSQVVSTGELFF.

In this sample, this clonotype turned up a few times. CDR3 sequence reads: CSVGWVDTQYF. The CDR3 nucleotides are TGCAGCGTTGGTTGGGTAGATACGCAGTATTTT. The chain carries TRBV29-1 and TRBJ2-3; no reliable D call. CDR1 SQVTM and CDR2 ANQGSEA come from the germline V gene. Trimming shortened V by 4 bases and J by 5 bases, and 7 bases separated the two germline ends. This CDR3 contains 11 residues.

The CDR3 DNA sequence: TGTGCCAGCAGCCTTCGTACGGGGGGCTGGAACACTGAAGCTTTCTTT. It specifies CASSLRTGGWNTEAFF. This chain joins TRBV7-9 and TRBJ1-1; D perhaps matches TRBD1 (6 bases). CDR3 length: 16 amino acids. The V gene lost 5 bases and the J gene lost 1 base, with 17 bases spanning the gap. The germline V gene encodes CDR1 SEHNR and CDR2 FQNEAQ (reference sequence).

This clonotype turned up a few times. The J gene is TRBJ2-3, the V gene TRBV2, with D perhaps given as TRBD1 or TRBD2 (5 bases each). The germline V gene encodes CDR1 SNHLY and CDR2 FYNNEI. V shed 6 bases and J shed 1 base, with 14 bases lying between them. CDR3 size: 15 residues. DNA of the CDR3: TGTGCCAGCAGCGGGACGGACCCTCGCACAGATACGCAGTATTTT. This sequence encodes CASSGTDPRTDTQYF.

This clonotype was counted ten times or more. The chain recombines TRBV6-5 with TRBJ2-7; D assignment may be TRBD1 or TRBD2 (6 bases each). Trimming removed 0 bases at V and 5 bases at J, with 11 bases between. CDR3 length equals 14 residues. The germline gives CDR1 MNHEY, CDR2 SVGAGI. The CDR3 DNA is TGTGCCAGCAGTTACTCAGTCGGGGGCCACGAGCAGTACTTC. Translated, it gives CASSYSVGGHEQYF.

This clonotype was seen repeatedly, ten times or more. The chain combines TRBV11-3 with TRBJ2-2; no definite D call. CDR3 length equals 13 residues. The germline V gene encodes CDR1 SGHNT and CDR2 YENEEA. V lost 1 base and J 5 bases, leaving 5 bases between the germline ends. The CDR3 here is CASSLARTGELFF. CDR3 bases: TGTGCCAGCAGCTTAGCGCGGACCGGGGAGCTGTTTTTT.

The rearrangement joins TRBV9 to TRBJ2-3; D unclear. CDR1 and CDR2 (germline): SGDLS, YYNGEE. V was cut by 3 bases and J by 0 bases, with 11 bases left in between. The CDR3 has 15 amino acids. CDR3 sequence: CASSATGTSTDTQYF. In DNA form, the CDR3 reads TGTGCCAGCAGCGCAACGGGTACTAGCACAGATACGCAGTATTTT.

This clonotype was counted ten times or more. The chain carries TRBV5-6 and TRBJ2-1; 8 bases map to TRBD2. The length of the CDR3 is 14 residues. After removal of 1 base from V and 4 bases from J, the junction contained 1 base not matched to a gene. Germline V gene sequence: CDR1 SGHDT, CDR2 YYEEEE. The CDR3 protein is CASSLTSGYNEQFF. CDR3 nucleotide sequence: TGTGCCAGCAGCTTGACTAGCGGTTACAATGAGCAGTTCTTC.

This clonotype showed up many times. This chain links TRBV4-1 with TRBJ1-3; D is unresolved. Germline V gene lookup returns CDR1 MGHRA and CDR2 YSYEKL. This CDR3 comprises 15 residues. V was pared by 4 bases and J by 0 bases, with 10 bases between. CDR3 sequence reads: CASSPRTGSGNTIYF. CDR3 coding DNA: TGCGCCAGCAGCCCCCGGACGGGCTCTGGAAACACCATATATTTT.

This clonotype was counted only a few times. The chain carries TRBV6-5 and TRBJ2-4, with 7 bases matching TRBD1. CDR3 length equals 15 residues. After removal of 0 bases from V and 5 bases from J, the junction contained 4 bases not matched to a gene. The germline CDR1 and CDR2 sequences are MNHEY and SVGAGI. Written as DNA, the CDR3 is TGTGCCAGCAGTTACTCGACAGGGTTGCAAAACATTCAGTACTTC. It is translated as CASSYSTGLQNIQYF.

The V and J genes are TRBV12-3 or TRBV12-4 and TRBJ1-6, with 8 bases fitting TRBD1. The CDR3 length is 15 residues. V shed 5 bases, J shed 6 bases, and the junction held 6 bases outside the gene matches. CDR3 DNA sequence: TGTGCCAGCAGTCGCGAGGGGACAGGTAATTCACCCCTCCACTTT. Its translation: CASSREGTGNSPLHF.

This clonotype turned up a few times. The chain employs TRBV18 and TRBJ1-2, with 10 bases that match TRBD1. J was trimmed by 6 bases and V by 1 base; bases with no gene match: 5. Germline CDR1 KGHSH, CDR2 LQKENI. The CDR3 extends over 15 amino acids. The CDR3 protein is CASSPQTGQGDGYTF. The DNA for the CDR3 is TGTGCCAGCTCACCACAAACTGGACAGGGGGATGGCTACACCTTC.

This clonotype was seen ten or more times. This chain's CDR3 is CASSLPGQSYEQYF. CDR3 DNA: TGCGCCAGCAGCTTGCCGGGACAGTCCTACGAGCAGTACTTC. The genes are TRBV5-1 and TRBJ2-7, with 7 bases matching TRBD1. There are 14 residues in the CDR3. The germline gives CDR1 SGHRS, CDR2 YFSETQ. With V trimmed by 1 base and J by 1 base, 2 bases remained unmatched.

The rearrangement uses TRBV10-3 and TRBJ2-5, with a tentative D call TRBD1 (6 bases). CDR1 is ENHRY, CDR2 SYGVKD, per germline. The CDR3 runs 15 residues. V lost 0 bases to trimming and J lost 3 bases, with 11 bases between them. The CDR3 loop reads CAISESGSGEETQYF. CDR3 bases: TGTGCCATCAGTGAGTCAGGATCAGGGGAAGAGACCCAGTACTTC.

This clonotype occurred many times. This CDR3 is CASSLSVSGANVLTF. CDR3 coding DNA: TGTGCCAGCAGTTTGAGTGTCTCTGGGGCCAACGTCCTGACTTTC. The chain has TRBV28 and TRBJ2-6; no clear D. V was clipped by 3 bases and J by 0 bases, with 6 bases between them. The CDR3 covers 15 residues. The germline V gene encodes CDR1 MDHEN and CDR2 SYDVKM.

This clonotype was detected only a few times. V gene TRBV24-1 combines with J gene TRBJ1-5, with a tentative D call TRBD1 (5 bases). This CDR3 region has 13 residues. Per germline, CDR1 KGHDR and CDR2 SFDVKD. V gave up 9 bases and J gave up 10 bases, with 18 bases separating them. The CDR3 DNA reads TGTGCCACCCAGTTTGGGGGGATTGGTCCCCAGCATTTT. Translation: CATQFGGIGPQHF.

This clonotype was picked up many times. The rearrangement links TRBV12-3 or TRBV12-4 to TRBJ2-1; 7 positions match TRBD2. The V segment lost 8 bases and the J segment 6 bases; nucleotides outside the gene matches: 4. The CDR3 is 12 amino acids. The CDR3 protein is CASGLGANEQFF. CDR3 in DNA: TGTGCCAGCGGACTAGGGGCCAATGAGCAGTTCTTC.

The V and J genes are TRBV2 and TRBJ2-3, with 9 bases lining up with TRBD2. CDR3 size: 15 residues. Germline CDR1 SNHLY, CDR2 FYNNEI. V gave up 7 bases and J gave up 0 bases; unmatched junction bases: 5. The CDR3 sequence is CASKASGASTDTQYF. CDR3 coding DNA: TGTGCCAGCAAGGCTAGCGGGGCGAGCACAGATACGCAGTATTTT.

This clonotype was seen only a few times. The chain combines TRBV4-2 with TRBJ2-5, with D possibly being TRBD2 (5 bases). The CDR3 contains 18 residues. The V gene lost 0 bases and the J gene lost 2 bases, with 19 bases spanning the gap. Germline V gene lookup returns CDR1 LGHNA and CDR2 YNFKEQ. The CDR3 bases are TGTGCCAGCAGCCAAGAGGCCTGGTCCGGGATAGTACAAGAGACCCAGTACTTC. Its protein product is CASSQEAWSGIVQETQYF.

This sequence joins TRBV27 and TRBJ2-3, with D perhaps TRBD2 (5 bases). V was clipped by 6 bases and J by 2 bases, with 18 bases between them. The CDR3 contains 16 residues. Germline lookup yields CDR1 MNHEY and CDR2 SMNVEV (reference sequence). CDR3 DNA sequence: TGTGCCAGCAGCAGAAAGGAGAGGGTTTACACAGATACGCAGTATTTT. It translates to CASSRKERVYTDTQYF.

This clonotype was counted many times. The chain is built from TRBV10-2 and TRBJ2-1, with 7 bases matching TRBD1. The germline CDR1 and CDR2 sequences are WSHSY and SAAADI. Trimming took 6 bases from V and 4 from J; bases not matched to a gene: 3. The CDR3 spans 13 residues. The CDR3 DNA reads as TGCGCCAGCAGCCGGGGACAGTACAATGAGCAGTTCTTC. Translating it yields CASSRGQYNEQFF.

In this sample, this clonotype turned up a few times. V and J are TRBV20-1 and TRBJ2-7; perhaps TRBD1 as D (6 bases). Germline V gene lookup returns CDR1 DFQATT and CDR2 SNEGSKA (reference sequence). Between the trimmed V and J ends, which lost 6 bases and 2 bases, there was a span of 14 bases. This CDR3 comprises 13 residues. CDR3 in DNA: TGCAGTGCCCCCACAGGGCAACCCTACGAGCAGTACTTC. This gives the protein CSAPTGQPYEQYF.

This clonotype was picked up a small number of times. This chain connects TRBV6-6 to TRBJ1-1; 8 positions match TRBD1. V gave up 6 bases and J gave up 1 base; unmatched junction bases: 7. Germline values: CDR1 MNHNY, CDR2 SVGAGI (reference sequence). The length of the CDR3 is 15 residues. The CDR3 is CASRVGQGRNTEAFF. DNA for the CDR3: TGTGCCAGCAGGGTCGGACAGGGCAGGAACACTGAAGCTTTCTTT.

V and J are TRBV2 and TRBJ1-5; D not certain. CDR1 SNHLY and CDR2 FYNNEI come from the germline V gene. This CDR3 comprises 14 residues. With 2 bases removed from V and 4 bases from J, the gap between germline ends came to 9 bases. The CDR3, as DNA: TGTGCCAGCAGTGAAAGGCTCGCAAATCAGCCCCAGCATTTT. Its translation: CASSERLANQPQHF.

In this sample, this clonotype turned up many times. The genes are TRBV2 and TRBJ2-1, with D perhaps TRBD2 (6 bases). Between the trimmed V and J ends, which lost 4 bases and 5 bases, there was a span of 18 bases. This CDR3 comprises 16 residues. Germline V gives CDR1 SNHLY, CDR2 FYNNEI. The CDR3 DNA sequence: TGTGCCAGCAGTGCCCCAACCGGGAGCTTGGACAATGAGCAGTTCTTC. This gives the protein CASSAPTGSLDNEQFF.